This T cell receptor beta chain was documented in a study of T cells expressing NK-cell markers (TCRdb year 2020). With respect to the entire study: Three sorted T-cell subsets (CD3+CD56+NKG2C+, CD3+CD56+NKG2C- and CD3+CD56-NKG2C+) from 7 to 9 donors had their TCR beta-chain repertoires profiled. Among the eight sequenced donors, seven were HCMV-seropositive and one was HCMV-seronegative. The eight sequenced donors were randomly selected healthy volunteers, three men and five women. Illumina HiSeq 2000/2500, MiSeq or NextSeq was used to sequence libraries as 2 x 150 bp reads. Results and caveats for the whole study, not just this receptor: Those dominant clonotypes were again the most abundant among CD3+CD56-NKG2C+ cells in four donors, at about 28.3-65%. Whether the expanded NKG2C-expressing T cell clones were specific for HCMV antigens was left unclear. For more than 5 donors, the dominant CD3+CD56+NKG2C+ clonotypes were among the top 10 CD8+ clonotypes and accounted for 1.0-7.0% of CD8+ T cells.

To determine HCMV serostatus, a commercial ELISA kit was used to detect HCMV-specific IgG in serum. Ficoll density gradient centrifugation was used to isolate peripheral blood mononuclear cells from blood. For this clonotype: Its antigen remains unidentified.

Instrument on record: Illumina HiSeq 2000. The TCR beta cDNA libraries were made using 5'RACE template switching, a step that added both a universal primer site and unique molecular identifiers. cDNA synthesis was primed from the TCR beta constant segment, followed by two successive PCR amplification steps. The authors' analysis ran thus. MIGEC was used to demultiplex reads and group the reads by UMI, and MiTCR was used to assemble and quantify clonotypes. To exclude erroneous sequences, any TCR cDNA sequence not supported by at least two reads was discarded. Downstream repertoire analysis used the tcR package, and clonotypes were matched across fractions by CDR3 nucleotide sequence plus V segment. Antigen specificity was annotated against VDJdb with VDJmatch, allowing one amino acid substitution in CDR3. Through TCRdb reprocessing, the reads give one entry per CDR3 protein sequence; DNA is omitted. In this record, the V and J calls reflect TCRdb's handling and not the investigators' own analysis. The data table for this sample lists about 260,000 distinct CDR3 sequences. Jointly, the top ten make up 0.39% of the sample.

Sequenced: blood T cells: a sorted CD56 or NKG2C T cell subset, CD4+ or CD8+ T cells, or bulk PBMC T cells (not recorded which). This TCR was sampled from a man aged 18 to 30 in good health. Donor details come from another sample of the same person, matched by shared clones.

CDR3 region: CASIATGGDSAAGELFF. Recombination connected TRBV6-2 or TRBV6-3 to TRBJ2-2; TCRdb proposes TRBD1, but this gene call is untestable without DNA. The CDR3 runs 17 amino acids, cysteine and phenylalanine included. There is no recorded DNA. The germline V gene gives CDR1 as MNHEY and CDR2 as SVGEGT.